This T cell receptor beta chain was sequenced for a study of T cells after yellow fever vaccination. As for the study in general: Where fractions had low cell numbers, libraries were prepared from them with the SMART-Seq v4 Ultra Low Input RNA kit. Study-wide findings and caveats: Post-booster repertoires again held most primary-vaccination clones (approximately 96% CD4, roughly 88% CD8). Although the secondary response was weaker, it peaked faster, at day 5 versus 15.

Regarding this clonotype: The antigen is not known.

CDR1 SGHTA and CDR2 FQGNSA come from the germline V gene. V was cut by 4 bases and J by 14 bases, with 15 bases left in between. The CDR3 spans 13 residues. UMIs and a universal primer site were added when TCR cDNA was made by 5'RACE template switching. One entry per CDR3 protein, called by TCRdb with MiXCR from the 5' RACE reads. The table shows roughly 50,000 distinct CDR3 sequences, with 7.4% occurring only once. This clonotype was sampled from a man aged 18 to 30 who received the YFV17D yellow fever vaccine. The chain uses TRBV7-2 and TRBJ1-6; tentative D call: TRBD1 (5 bases). Here the sequenced sample was CD8+ T cells sorted from PBMCs, taken approximately 16 days after the first yellow fever vaccination. CDR3 sequence: CASSSRWADTLHF. In DNA, the CDR3 is TGTGCCAGCAGCTCCAGGTGGGCGGACACCCTCCACTTT.